What follows are 32 T cell receptor beta chains derived from one specimen sequenced in a study of blood T cell repertoires in COVID-19. Profiling relied on immunoSEQ multiplex PCR, and the TCRdb table lists in-frame clones only, not all of them. Among over 60,000 clones listed, 75% to 90% were seen once. The sample consisted of peripheral blood. The receptors were sampled from a woman older than 75 with active COVID-19.

This rearrangement joins TRBV28 to TRBJ1-2; D is unclear. The length of the CDR3 is 14 residues. Looked up from germline, CDR1 is MDHEN and CDR2 is SYDVKM. Trimming cost V 5 bases and J 8 bases, with 18 bases left between them. Here the CDR3 DNA reads TGTGCCAGCAGTGTGACACAAAAGGTGGAAGGCTACACCTTC. Encoded protein: CASSVTQKVEGYTF.

The chain combines TRBV21-1 with TRBJ1-5; the table gives TRBD1 as D, unverified against the DNA. TRBV21-1 is a documented pseudogene. The CDR3 covers 20 residues. Written as DNA, the CDR3 is TGTGCCAGCAGCCCTAAGCCCGCATGTAAGGGGCGCCATAGCAATCAGCCCCAGCATTTT. Translating gives CASSPKPACKGRHSNQPQHF.

The genes are TRBV4-3 and TRBJ2-1; weak D call: TRBD1 (6 bases). CDR1 is LGHNA, CDR2 YSLEER, per germline. Trimming removed 8 bases from V and 9 bases from J, with 26 bases in between. The length of the CDR3 is 16 residues. The chain's CDR3 is CASRVWGPAAWLEQFF. For the CDR3, the DNA is TGCGCCAGCCGGGTTTGGGGGCCCGCTGCGTGGCTTGAGCAGTTCTTC.

This clone has more than one count but fewer than ten. The chain has TRBV29-1 and TRBJ2-1; TRBD1 agrees at 8 bases. Trimming at V came to 0 bases and at J to 2 bases, leaving 3 bases not matched to a gene. CDR1 is SQVTM and CDR2 is ANQGSEA in the germline V gene. The CDR3 spans 15 residues. As DNA, the CDR3 is TGCAGCGTTGAAGATCAGGACAGGGCCTACAATGAGCAGTTCTTC. Translating gives CSVEDQDRAYNEQFF.

This clone showed up just once. The rearrangement links TRBV6-2 or TRBV6-3 to TRBJ1-2; 8 bases match TRBD1. The CDR3 is 13 amino acids. Germline V lookup: CDR1 MNHEY, CDR2 SVGEGT. V was clipped by 4 bases and J by 4 bases; unmatched bases: 2. The CDR3 DNA is TGTGCCAGCAGTTCAGGACAGGGCTATGGCTACACCTTC. Its protein is CASSSGQGYGYTF.

This chain joins TRBV20-1 and TRBJ2-7; maybe TRBD2 (6 bases). The ends were cut back, 3 bases at V and 3 bases at J, with 12 bases in the middle. CDR3 size: 13 residues. CDR1 is DFQATT and CDR2 is SNEGSKA in the germline V gene (reference sequence). The CDR3 DNA is TGCAGTGCTAGTGGGCGAGCGGGCTACGAGCAGTACTTC. Amino acid sequence: CSASGRAGYEQYF.

Concerning this clone: Germline is not matched at one junction end, which may reflect a read error. This chain links TRBV5-4 with TRBJ2-5; 9 positions agree with TRBD2. Germline lookup yields CDR1 SGHNT and CDR2 YYREEE (reference sequence). This CDR3 comprises 17 residues. CDR3 amino acids: CASRLGAGGLRKETQYF. DNA of the CDR3: TGTGCCAGCAGATTGGGGGCGGGAGGGCTCCGAAAAGAGACCCAGTACTTC.

The V and J genes are TRBV5-4 and TRBJ1-2; TRBD1 might be the D (6 bases). Deletions cut 1 base from V and 3 bases from J, with 22 bases between. This CDR3 contains 18 residues. Germline V gene data show CDR1 as SGHNT and CDR2 as YYREEE (reference sequence). CDR3 in DNA: TGTGCCAGCAGCTTGTTCCGACCAACCAGGGGACGTGACTATGGCTACACCTTC. As protein: CASSLFRPTRGRDYGYTF.

The count of this clone is one. The chain uses TRBV7-3 and TRBJ2-1, with 12 nucleotides matching TRBD2. The CDR3 length is 18 residues. Germline V gives CDR1 SGHTA, CDR2 FQGTGA. V was pared by 2 bases and J by 4 bases, with 9 bases of the junction left unmatched. DNA for the CDR3: TGTGCCAGCAGCTTATCCGGCCTAGCGGGGGGGTCGTACAATGAGCAGTTCTTC. As protein: CASSLSGLAGGSYNEQFF.

The chain links TRBV5-4 to TRBJ2-3, with 8 positions matching TRBD2. CDR3 length: 17 residues. Germline trimming cut 4 bases from V and 3 bases from J; bases unmatched to any gene: 13. Germline V gene sequence: CDR1 SGHNT, CDR2 YYREEE (reference sequence). The CDR3 is CASSGVRSGSRTDTQYF. CDR3 in DNA: TGTGCCAGCAGCGGGGTCCGCAGCGGGAGCAGGACAGATACGCAGTATTTT.

The chain is built from TRBV18 and TRBJ1-1; TRBD1 might be the D (5 bases). Germline CDR1 reads KGHSH; CDR2 reads LQKENI. The CDR3 loop spans 16 amino acids. Trimming cost V 1 base and J 1 base, with 13 bases left between them. CDR3 nucleotides: TGTGCCAGCTCACCACTGGGTATGGGGGGGAACACTGAAGCTTTCTTT. This translates into CASSPLGMGGNTEAFF.

The CDR3 is CASSEGQTGGRTDTQYF. The CDR3 nucleotides read TGTGCCAGTAGTGAGGGCCAAACAGGGGGCCGCACAGATACGCAGTATTTT. The chain combines TRBV19 with TRBJ2-3; 9 bases align to TRBD1. V trimming: 5 bases; J trimming: 1 base; junction bases outside the gene matches: 10. This CDR3 spans 17 amino acids. The germline V gene encodes CDR1 LNHDA and CDR2 SQIVND (reference sequence).

This clone occurred once. The V call is TRBV7-2, the J call TRBJ2-2, with TRBD2 as a possible D gene (6 bases). The V gene's germline CDR1 is SGHTA and CDR2 FQGNSA. Trimming took off 3 bases at V and 2 bases at J, with 22 bases between the two ends. The CDR3 is 19 residues long. CDR3 sequence (DNA): TGTGCCAGCAGCTTGCTGACGGGGCTAGCGACTAGAAACACCGGGGAGCTGTTTTTT. Translated, it gives CASSLLTGLATRNTGELFF.

J is TRBJ2-5 and V is TRBV2; 11 nucleotides agree with TRBD2. The CDR3 spans 16 residues. J lost 5 bases, V lost 6 bases, and 11 bases had no gene match. The V gene's germline CDR1 is SNHLY and CDR2 FYNNEI. The CDR3 reads CASSGTSGTEGETQYF. The DNA for the CDR3 is TGTGCCAGCAGCGGGACTAGCGGTACTGAAGGGGAGACCCAGTACTTC.

J is TRBJ1-2 and V is TRBV28; possibly TRBD1 for D (5 bases). This CDR3 is 14 amino acids long. V was trimmed by 6 bases and J by 4 bases, leaving 15 bases between them. Germline assignment: CDR1 MDHEN and CDR2 SYDVKM. As DNA, the CDR3 is TGTGCCAGCAGGGGGCGACCTAGTTCCTATGGCTACACCTTC. This translates into CASRGRPSSYGYTF.

The rearrangement links TRBV7-9 to TRBJ2-1, with D perhaps matching TRBD1 (6 bases). The CDR3 extends over 15 amino acids. Trimming cost V 1 base and J 4 bases, with 11 bases left between them. CDR1 is SEHNR, CDR2 FQNEAQ, per germline (reference sequence). The CDR3 DNA follows: TGTGCCAGCAGCTTAGGGCGCGGACAGTACAATGAGCAGTTCTTC. This encodes CASSLGRGQYNEQFF.

This sequence joins TRBV3-1 (or the pseudogene TRBV3-2) and TRBJ2-7; 9 nucleotides align to TRBD1. The CDR3 is 14 amino acids. The V segment lost 4 bases and the J segment 0 bases; nucleotides outside the gene matches: 1. From germline, CDR1 is LGHDT and CDR2 YNNKEL (reference sequence). Here the CDR3 DNA reads TGTGCCAGCAGCCTACAGGGGGCCTCCTACGAGCAGTACTTC. It specifies CASSLQGASYEQYF.

This clone was seen just once. The chain is built from TRBV5-5 and TRBJ2-2, with 8 bases matching TRBD1. V was clipped by 6 bases and J by 0 bases; unmatched bases: 10. The CDR3 is 17 amino acids. From germline, CDR1 is SGHKS and CDR2 YYEKEE (reference sequence). This CDR3 is CASTPGPQGANTGELFF. The CDR3 DNA is TGTGCCAGCACTCCTGGGCCACAGGGGGCGAACACCGGGGAGCTGTTTTTT.

V gene TRBV7-3 combines with J gene TRBJ2-1, with 8 nucleotides matching TRBD2. V shed 2 bases and J 4 bases; nucleotides not matched to a gene: 13. The germline CDR1 and CDR2 sequences are SGHTA and FQGTGA. The CDR3 loop spans 18 amino acids. CDR3 sequence reads: CASSLESGAGGRYNEQFF. The DNA for the CDR3 is TGTGCCAGCAGCTTAGAGTCTGGGGCGGGAGGTCGGTACAATGAGCAGTTCTTC.

V is TRBV5-1 and J is TRBJ2-7, with D perhaps matching TRBD2 (5 bases). V was trimmed by 3 bases and J by 2 bases, leaving 12 bases between them. The germline V gene encodes CDR1 SGHRS and CDR2 YFSETQ. The CDR3 spans 14 residues. The CDR3 DNA reads as TGCGCCAGCAGCTCCGCGGGCAGTACCTACGAGCAGTACTTC. As protein: CASSSAGSTYEQYF.

The chain joins TRBV5-5 to TRBJ2-2; D is uncertain. The CDR3 is made up of 14 amino acids. V lost 7 bases and J 2 bases, leaving 12 bases between the germline ends. Germline assignment: CDR1 SGHKS and CDR2 YYEKEE (reference sequence). The CDR3: CASWAGRNTGELFF. The DNA of the CDR3 is TGTGCCAGCTGGGCAGGCAGAAACACCGGGGAGCTGTTTTTT.

The CDR3 DNA sequence: TGTGCCAGCAGTGAATCTAGCGGGAGCCCAGATACGCAGTATTTT. Protein: CASSESSGSPDTQYF. J is TRBJ2-3 and V is TRBV2, with 10 bases that match TRBD2. Germline CDR1 and CDR2: SNHLY and FYNNEI. V shed 2 bases, J shed 4 bases, and the junction held 3 bases outside the gene matches. The CDR3 is 15 residues long.

This clone was found a few times. A read error may produce the germline difference seen at one junction end. The rearrangement uses TRBV14 and TRBJ2-7; D possibly corresponds to TRBD1 (6 bases). Per the germline V gene, CDR1 is SGHDN and CDR2 is FVKESK. The CDR3 runs 15 residues. The CDR3 loop is CASSPSWGRWDTGDF. Here the CDR3 DNA reads TGTGCCAGCAGCCCCTCATGGGGGCGTTGGGATACGGGTGACTTC.

The rearrangement uses TRBV9 and TRBJ1-4; 8 bases agree with TRBD1. Trimming at V came to 2 bases and at J to 7 bases, leaving 7 bases not matched to a gene. The germline gives CDR1 SGDLS, CDR2 YYNGEE. CDR3 length: 15 residues. The CDR3 DNA reads TGTGCCAGCAGCGTCGGTCAGGGGGCCGGTGAAAAACTGTTTTTT. It specifies CASSVGQGAGEKLFF.

The chain uses TRBV28 and TRBJ2-5, with D perhaps matching TRBD1 (6 bases). V was cut by 5 bases and J by 3 bases, with 16 bases left in between. Looked up from germline, CDR1 is MDHEN and CDR2 is SYDVKM. This CDR3 contains 15 residues. The CDR3 spells CASSPLTGIEETQYF. In DNA form, the CDR3 reads TGTGCCAGCAGTCCACTTACAGGGATAGAAGAGACCCAGTACTTC.

This sequence joins TRBV30 and TRBJ1-1; D remains unclear. The CDR3 is 12 residues long. CDR1 is GTSNPN and CDR2 is SVGIG in the germline V gene (reference sequence). Trimming removed 5 bases at V and 4 bases at J, with 11 bases between. CDR3 region: CAWGTPLTEAFF. CDR3 coding DNA: TGTGCCTGGGGAACTCCCCTCACTGAAGCTTTCTTT.

This chain connects TRBV28 to TRBJ2-7; 7 bases match TRBD1. The CDR3 runs 13 residues. Germline CDR1 and CDR2: MDHEN and SYDVKM. J was trimmed by 3 bases and V by 5 bases; bases with no gene match: 4. CDR3 in DNA: TGTGCCAGCAGTGCGACAGGGTACTACGAGCAGTACTTC. This codes for CASSATGYYEQYF.

This chain connects TRBV3-1 (or the pseudogene TRBV3-2) to TRBJ1-2, with D tentatively TRBD1 (6 bases). There are 15 residues in the CDR3. V lost 4 bases, J lost 1 base, and 13 bases lay in between. CDR1 is LGHDT, CDR2 YNNKEL, per germline (reference sequence). The DNA of the CDR3 is TGTGCCAGCAGCCGCAAGGGGGGGAGTAACTATGGCTACACCTTC. This codes for CASSRKGGSNYGYTF.

This chain links TRBV7-3 with TRBJ2-2; D unclear. Trimming cost V 2 bases and J 6 bases, with 7 bases left between them. CDR3 length: 13 residues. From germline, CDR1 is SGHTA and CDR2 FQGTGA. Here the CDR3 DNA reads TGTGCCAGCAGCTTAGTCGCGGCCGGGGAGCTGTTTTTT. As protein: CASSLVAAGELFF.

This chain joins TRBV30 and TRBJ2-3, with TRBD2 matching 9 bases. In germline, CDR1 is GTSNPN, CDR2 SVGIG (reference sequence). V was pared by 2 bases and J by 4 bases, with 10 bases of the junction left unmatched. The CDR3 runs 16 residues. CDR3 residues: CAWSRRGGRAADTQYF. DNA of the CDR3: TGTGCCTGGAGTAGGAGGGGCGGGAGGGCCGCAGATACGCAGTATTTT.

This clone is a singleton in its sample. The chain combines TRBV18 with TRBJ2-3; 9 bases map to TRBD1. Trimming removed 1 base from V and 2 bases from J; junction bases left unmatched: 4. Germline V gene lookup returns CDR1 KGHSH and CDR2 LQKENI. The CDR3 contains 16 residues. CDR3 nucleotides: TGTGCCAGCTCACCACTGGGGACAGGGTACACAGATACGCAGTATTTT. Protein: CASSPLGTGYTDTQYF. The full variable domain, with the rest looked up from reference TRBV18 and TRBJ2-3, is NAGVMQNPRHLVRRRGQEARLRCSPMKGHSHVYWYRQLPEEGLKFMVYLQKENIIDESGMPKERFSAEFPKEGPSILRIQQVVRGDSAAYFCASSPLGTGYTDTQYFGPGTRLTVL.

V usage is TRBV7-2 and J usage is TRBJ2-1; tentatively, D is TRBD1 (5 bases). CDR3 length: 14 residues. The V end was cut by 2 bases, the J end by 7 bases, with 12 bases between. Germline lookup yields CDR1 SGHTA and CDR2 FQGNSA. CDR3 sequence (DNA): TGTGCCAGCAGCTTAAGCCCTAGGGGAAATGAGCAGTTCTTC. Protein sequence: CASSLSPRGNEQFF.